This TCR beta chain comes out of a study of blood T cell repertoires in COVID-19 (dated by TCRdb to 2019 to 2021). General notes on the study: Collaborator samples came from the United States, Italy and Spain and covered acute and convalescent phases of COVID-19. The prospective study material was composed of cDNA or gDNA derived from T cells, B-cell-depleted T cells, or PBMCs. Subjects who had been exposed to COVID-19, were actively infected with it, or had recovered from it provided the deeply sampled blood TCRbeta repertoires that made up the dataset. A de-identified subject ID, COVID-19 status, age in years and sex were almost always included in the sample metadata. Samples were obtained from the ongoing ImmuneRACE study (first 160 participants) and from roughly 1,300 subjects provided by 6 global collaborators. Where HLA class I and class II types were available, the types were taken from metadata supplied by the sample provider, not from assay-based typing. The repertoires were made available in a free public database intended to serve as a resource for research on the immune response to SARS-CoV-2.

With respect to this clone: Its antigen remains unidentified. No much larger clone exists at a distance of one base, and base qualities are not known.

TCRbeta CDR3 regions were amplified from genomic DNA using the immunoSEQ Assay, a bias-controlled multiplex PCR. The study's own analysis went as follows. Within the assay, amplification of reference gene primers was used to estimate how many nucleated cells each sample contained. To quantify the absolute abundance of each unique TCRbeta CDR3 rearrangement, sequence reads were collapsed and filtered. For each sample, productive Simpson clonality was calculated by taking the square root of Simpson's diversity index across productive rearrangements. TCRdb carries this immuneACCESS record with in-frame sequences only. Its versions omit some clonotypes, under half of them owing to an unresolved V gene in the studies checked, with the rest unexplained. V, J and clone size derive from that table, while D and trimming were established from the DNA sequence. Counted in this sample were roughly 110,000 clones; 80% to 90% of them appeared once. Of the sample, under 4% is held by the ten largest clones.

Study-wide findings and limitations: The quantity of clinical and demographic metadata differed by source and by participant and was supplied without curation.

Based on the germline V gene, the CDR1 and CDR2 sequences are SNHLY and FYNNEI. The CDR3 holds 13 amino acids from the cysteine to the phenylalanine. CDR3 DNA only is kept here, 39 bases in frame from base 1. Trimming costs V 7 bases and J 2 bases, and their ends lie 9 bases apart. The collaborating institutions used their own protocols to collect whole blood in K2EDTA tubes. Collaborator samples were shipped for TCRbeta analysis as frozen whole blood, isolated PBMCs, or DNA extracted from either sample type. This receptor was obtained from a man aged 35 to 55 with acute or convalescent COVID-19. The V and J segments used are TRBV2 and TRBJ2-1; a tentative D call is TRBD2 (6 bases match). Sequenced material: peripheral blood. CDR3 protein: CASTGGTYNEQFF. The DNA reads TGTGCCAGCACCGGCGGGACCTACAATGAGCAGTTCTTC.